This T cell receptor beta chain was captured in a study of cytomegalovirus exposure and HLA in healthy donors. As to this clone: The antigen is not known.

The V gene's germline CDR1 is MNHNY and CDR2 SVGAGI (reference sequence). The length of the CDR3 is 14 residues. Trimming stripped 8 bases from V and 8 bases from J, with 18 bases between. PCR was performed using 60 Vbeta and 13 Jbeta primers. Per the authors' pipeline: In a later analysis, of tens of millions of unique beta chains, roughly 10 million appeared in at least two donors. Libraries were prepared by immunoSEQ multiplex PCR; TCRdb keeps only in-frame clonotypes and omits some of them. V and J calls and clone size are given by that table; D and trimming were obtained from the DNA. The top ten clones hold 1% to 1.5% of a sample with about 130,000 clones, roughly four fifths of them seen once. Study-wide points: One later analysis reportedly identified an Asian-associated ancestry cluster that showed fewer N-insertions than the roughly 670-donor mean. In vitro, three CMV-associated chains proved specific for CMV antigens.

The chain uses TRBV6-6 and TRBJ2-2; tentative D call: TRBD2 (5 bases). The specimen was PBMCs. This sequence originates from a girl aged 2 to 9 in good health and CMV-seronegative. The CDR3 region is CASEDLQNRGELFF. CDR3 coding DNA: TGTGCCAGCGAGGACTTACAGAATCGTGGGGAGCTGTTTTTT.